Shown below are 19 T cell receptor beta chains from a single sample sequenced in a study of vaccination and CD4 T cells after COVID-19. Oncomine TCR Beta short-read sequencing was applied to DNA from cultured CD4+ T cells. TCRdb reprocessed the PCR reads via MiXCR and lists one record per CDR3 protein. The data hold about 13,000 distinct CDR3 sequences, with about 51% observed a single time. No antigen has been identified for these receptors. Specified treatment: roughly 11-day PBMC culture with coronavirus spike peptide pools or control peptides (ViraFEST assay). Source material: CD4+ T cells from blood, cultured in vitro. The receptors were sampled from a human donor who had recovered from COVID-19.

This CDR3 reads CASSFIHQPQHF. The CDR3 region has the DNA TGTGCCAGCAGTTTTATACATCAGCCCCAGCATTTT. The chain has TRBV12-3 or TRBV12-4 and TRBJ1-5; D gene unclear. The CDR3 has 12 residues. Deletions cut 3 bases from V and 5 bases from J, with 5 bases between.

V gene TRBV7-2 combines with J gene TRBJ2-5, with TRBD2 matching 9 bases. The V gene end was trimmed by 5 bases and the J gene end by 5 bases; junction bases not matched to a gene: 9. There are 15 residues in the CDR3. Germline CDR1 is SGHTA and CDR2 is FQGNSA. In DNA, the CDR3 is TGTGCCAGCAGCCGACTAGCGGCGGGGGTGGAGACCCAGTACTTC. Its protein is CASSRLAAGVETQYF.

This clonotype was counted only a few times. The genes are TRBV28 and TRBJ2-7, with D possibly matching TRBD1 (6 bases). This CDR3 is 17 amino acids long. V was trimmed by 6 bases and J by 3 bases, leaving 24 bases between them. Germline CDR1 is MDHEN and CDR2 is SYDVKM. CDR3: CASRAGTSHLLVYEQYF. CDR3 nucleotide sequence: TGTGCCAGCAGGGCCGGGACAAGTCATTTGTTGGTCTACGAGCAGTACTTC.

This clonotype was seen a handful of times. The genes are TRBV7-2 and TRBJ1-6; D uncertain. From germline, CDR1 is SGHTA and CDR2 FQGNSA. The ends were cut back, 4 bases at V and 6 bases at J, with 7 bases in the middle. The CDR3 runs to 13 residues. Here the CDR3 reads CASSSQINSPLHF. DNA of the CDR3: TGTGCCAGCAGCTCCCAGATTAATTCACCCCTCCACTTT.

This chain connects TRBV20-1 to TRBJ2-5; the D gene could be TRBD1 or TRBD2 (5 bases each). Germline V gene sequence: CDR1 DFQATT, CDR2 SNEGSKA (reference sequence). The CDR3 runs to 14 residues. V dropped 2 bases and J dropped 3 bases, with 13 bases sitting between them. CDR3 sequence reads: CSARPGLRKETQYF. CDR3 nucleotides: TGCAGTGCTAGACCGGGGCTACGAAAAGAGACCCAGTACTTC.

This sequence joins TRBV24-1 and TRBJ1-6, with TRBD1 as a possible D gene (5 bases). CDR1 is KGHDR and CDR2 is SFDVKD in the germline V gene. The CDR3 has 19 residues. V was pared by 0 bases and J by 0 bases, with 14 bases between. CDR3 in amino acids: CATSDLRQNLSSYNSPLHF. CDR3 nucleotide sequence: TGTGCCACCAGTGATTTGCGACAGAACCTGAGCTCCTATAATTCACCCCTCCACTTT.

This rearrangement joins TRBV6-2 or TRBV6-3 to TRBJ1-2, with D uncertain. Between the trimmed V and J ends, which lost 1 base and 1 base, there was a span of 1 base. The CDR3 contains 12 residues. Germline-derived CDR1 and CDR2 are MNHEY and SVGEGT. CDR3: CASSYFNYGYTF. CDR3 nucleotide sequence: TGTGCCAGCAGTTACTTTAACTATGGCTACACCTTC.

J is TRBJ2-3 and V is TRBV24-1; TRBD2 aligns across 9 bases. V gave up 9 bases and J gave up 5 bases; unmatched junction bases: 11. The CDR3 is made up of 15 amino acids. Looked up from germline, CDR1 is KGHDR and CDR2 is SFDVKD. The CDR3 is CATQGASGAQDTQYF. The DNA for the CDR3 is TGTGCCACCCAGGGCGCTAGCGGGGCACAAGATACGCAGTATTTT.

This chain connects TRBV6-1 to TRBJ1-3; D is possibly TRBD1 (5 bases). The V gene's germline CDR1 is MNHNS and CDR2 SASEGT. This CDR3 region has 13 residues. V shed 8 bases and J shed 8 bases, with 16 bases lying between them. The CDR3 protein is CASDRDSSYTIYF. The CDR3 DNA is TGTGCCAGCGACCGCGACAGCTCCTACACCATATATTTT.

The sample holds one count of this clonotype. This chain joins TRBV11-2 and TRBJ2-7; 7 bases align to TRBD1. This CDR3 comprises 15 residues. CDR1 and CDR2 (germline): SGHAT, FQNNGV. J lost 2 bases, V lost 1 base, and 5 bases had no gene match. This chain's CDR3 is CASSLVGTATYEQYF. The CDR3 DNA sequence: TGTGCCAGCAGCTTAGTTGGGACAGCTACCTACGAGCAGTACTTC.

This sequence joins TRBV23-1 and TRBJ1-1; D is uncertain. TRBV23-1 is sorted into the ORF group, with uncertain function. Between the trimmed V and J ends, which lost 11 bases and 3 bases, there was a span of 13 bases. This CDR3 has 12 residues. The CDR3 sequence is CAPVGRDTEAFF. DNA of the CDR3: TGCGCCCCAGTGGGGAGGGACACTGAAGCTTTCTTT.

The chain uses TRBV7-6 and TRBJ2-7; the match to TRBD1 covers 9 bases. The V gene end was trimmed by 4 bases and the J gene end by 6 bases; junction bases not matched to a gene: 16. CDR3 length: 17 residues. CDR1 and CDR2 (germline): SGHVS, FNYEAQ. CDR3 in amino acids: CASSSGTGLRGQVEQYF. As DNA, the CDR3 is TGTGCCAGCAGCTCCGGGACAGGGTTGAGAGGGCAGGTCGAGCAGTACTTC.

The V and J genes are TRBV2 and TRBJ1-4; D not resolved. V was shortened by 4 bases and J by 8 bases, with 11 bases between the two germline ends. This CDR3 spans 13 amino acids. The germline V gene has CDR1 SNHLY and CDR2 FYNNEI. The CDR3 DNA is TGTGCCAGCAGTGGGGGAACTAGGGAAAAACTGTTTTTT. This sequence encodes CASSGGTREKLFF. The full variable domain, its missing parts supplied by reference TRBV2 and TRBJ1-4, is EPEVTQTPSHQVTQMGQEVILRCVPISNHLYFYWYRQILGQKVEFLVSFYNNEISEKSEIFDDQFSVERPDGSNFTLKIRSTKLEDSAMYFCASSGGTREKLFFGSGTQLSVL.

V and J are TRBV2 and TRBJ1-4, with D unclear. The germline gives CDR1 SNHLY, CDR2 FYNNEI. Between the trimmed V and J ends, which lost 3 bases and 7 bases, there was a span of 15 bases. The CDR3 is made up of 15 amino acids. The CDR3 bases are TGTGCCAGCAGTGAGTTGGTCGAAGTGGGTGAAAAACTGTTTTTT. It specifies CASSELVEVGEKLFF.

The V and J genes are TRBV6-4 and TRBJ2-1; 9 bases match TRBD1. Germline V gene sequence: CDR1 MRHNA, CDR2 SNTAGT. The CDR3 has 13 amino acids. The trim removed 5 bases at V and 6 bases at J, leaving 2 bases unmatched. Here the CDR3 reads CASSKTGGNEQFF. As DNA, the CDR3 is TGTGCCAGCAGTAAGACAGGGGGCAATGAGCAGTTCTTC.

This chain connects TRBV6-1 to TRBJ2-3; perhaps TRBD2 as D (6 bases). The CDR3 length is 13 residues. V lost 6 bases, J lost 3 bases, and 10 bases lay in between. Germline values: CDR1 MNHNS, CDR2 SASEGT. CDR3 sequence: CASRELATDTQYF. CDR3 DNA: TGTGCCAGCAGGGAACTAGCTACAGATACGCAGTATTTT.

The V call is TRBV7-2, the J call TRBJ2-1; a possible D gene is TRBD2 (6 bases). This CDR3 is built from 15 residues. V was trimmed by 0 bases and J by 9 bases, leaving 15 bases between them. Looked up from germline, CDR1 is SGHTA and CDR2 is FQGNSA. CDR3 DNA sequence: TGTGCCAGCAGCTTAGCGCGAGTGGGAGGCGTTGAGCAGTTCTTC. This translates into CASSLARVGGVEQFF.

This clonotype was seen only once. The rearrangement uses TRBV10-3 and TRBJ2-1; D unclear. CDR3 size: 15 residues. In germline, CDR1 is ENHRY, CDR2 SYGVKD. Trimming took 6 bases from V and 0 from J, leaving 12 bases between them. CDR3 coding DNA: TGTGCCATCAGGAGCACGGAGAGCTCCTACAATGAGCAGTTCTTC. Translating it yields CAIRSTESSYNEQFF.

This clonotype has more than one count but fewer than ten. The chain has TRBV7-3 and TRBJ2-1, with 11 bases lining up with TRBD2. Germline CDR1 SGHTA, CDR2 FQGTGA. This CDR3 has 15 amino acids. The J segment lost 9 bases and the V segment lost 0 bases, leaving 4 bases of the junction unmatched. This chain's CDR3 is CASSLTSGRGGEQFF. The CDR3 DNA reads as TGTGCCAGCAGCTTAACTAGCGGGAGGGGGGGTGAGCAGTTCTTC. Complete variable domain (other parts from reference TRBV7-3 and TRBJ2-1): GAGVSQTPSNKVTEKGKYVELRCDPISGHTALYWYRQSLGQGPEFLIYFQGTGAADDSGLPNDRFFAVRPEGSVSTLKIQRTERGDSAVYLCASSLTSGRGGEQFFGPGTRLTVL.